A selection of T cell receptor beta chains follows, all from one sample in a study of control samples from healthy donors and cancer patients. TCRdb's table, derived via immunoSEQ multiplex PCR, lists solely in-frame clones and lacks some. The sample has tens of thousands of clones; 93% are singletons. Sequencing was performed on PBMCs. These receptors originate from a woman aged 40 to 50 with lung cancer. Each CDR3 is given with its conserved first and last residue. The D gene is left open where the match is weak. Rows may omit the clone size; those that give it use once, few, many or a size class.

TRBJ2-3 | NA | TRBV3-1/TRBV3-2 | NA | CASSQDDHPSTDTQYF | TGTGCCAGCAGCCAAGATGACCACCCTAGCACAGATACGCAGTATTTT
TRBJ2-4 | NA | TRBV2 | NA | CASSELGGSGNIQYF | TGTGCCAGCAGTGAGCTAGGTGGGAGCGGGAACATTCAGTACTTC
TRBJ1-2 | NA | TRBV29-1 | NA | CSVAPGGNYGYTF | TGCAGCGTTGCCCCCGGGGGGAACTATGGCTACACCTTC
TRBJ1-2 | NA | TRBV30 | NA | CAWSVRWTDGYTF | TGTGCCTGGAGTGTCAGGTGGACAGATGGCTACACCTTC
TRBJ1-2 | once | TRBV5-1 | NA | CASRDPYGYTF | TGCGCCAGCCGGGATCCCTATGGCTACACCTTC
TRBJ1-1 | NA | TRBV28 | NA | CASSSRARRVNTEAFF | TGTGCCAGCAGTTCCAGAGCCCGAAGGGTGAACACTGAAGCTTTCTTT
TRBJ2-7 | few | TRBV7-8 | NA | CASSLNAGAYEQYF | TGTGCCAGCAGCTTAAATGCAGGGGCCTACGAGCAGTACTTC
TRBJ1-5 | NA | TRBV30 | NA | CAWSAAGSNQPQHF | TGTGCCTGGAGTGCAGCAGGAAGCAATCAGCCCCAGCATTTT
TRBJ2-7 | NA | TRBV9 | TRBD2 | CASSSQTSGDEQYF | TGTGCCAGCAGCTCTCAGACTAGCGGAGACGAGCAGTACTTC
TRBJ2-1 | NA | TRBV28 | NA | CASSLVLNNEQFF | TGTGCCAGCAGTTTAGTACTCAACAATGAGCAGTTCTTC
TRBJ1-4 | NA | TRBV27 | NA | CASSSLTRAGEKLFF | TGTGCCAGCAGTTCGTTGACGCGGGCCGGTGAAAAACTGTTTTTT
TRBJ1-1 | few | TRBV30 | NA | CAWYGTEAFF | TGTGCCTGGTACGGCACCGAAGCTTTCTTT
TRBJ1-1 | NA | TRBV6-4 | NA | CASSGDLNTEAFF | TGTGCCAGCAGTGGCGACCTTAACACTGAAGCTTTCTTT
TRBJ2-7 | NA | TRBV30 | TRBD1 | CAWVRERGHEQYF | TGTGCCTGGGTCAGGGAAAGGGGGCACGAGCAGTACTTC
TRBJ1-1 | NA | TRBV11-2 | NA | CASSLVTVYTEAFF | TGTGCCAGCAGCTTAGTAACAGTCTACACTGAAGCTTTCTTT